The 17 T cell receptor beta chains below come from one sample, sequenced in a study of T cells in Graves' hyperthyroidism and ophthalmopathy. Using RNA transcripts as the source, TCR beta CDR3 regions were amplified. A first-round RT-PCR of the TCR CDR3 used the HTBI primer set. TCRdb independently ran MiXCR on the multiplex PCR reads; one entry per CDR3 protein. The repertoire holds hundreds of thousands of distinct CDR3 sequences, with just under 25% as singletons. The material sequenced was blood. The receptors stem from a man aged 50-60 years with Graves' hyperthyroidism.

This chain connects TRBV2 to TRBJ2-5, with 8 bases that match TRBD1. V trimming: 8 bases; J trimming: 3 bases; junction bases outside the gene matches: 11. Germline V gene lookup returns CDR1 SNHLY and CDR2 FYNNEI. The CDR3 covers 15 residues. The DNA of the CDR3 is TGTGCCAGCTCGACAGGGGAGCCGGGGGAAGAGACCCAGTACTTC. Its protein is CASSTGEPGEETQYF.

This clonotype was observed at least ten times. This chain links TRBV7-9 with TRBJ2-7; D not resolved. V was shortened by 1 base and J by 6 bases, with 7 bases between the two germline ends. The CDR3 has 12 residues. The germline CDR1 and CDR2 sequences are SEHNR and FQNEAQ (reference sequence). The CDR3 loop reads CASSLEFFEQYF. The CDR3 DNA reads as TGTGCCAGCAGCTTAGAATTCTTCGAGCAGTACTTC. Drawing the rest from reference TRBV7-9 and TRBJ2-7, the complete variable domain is DTGVSQNPRHKITKRGQNVTFRCDPISEHNRLYWYRQTLGQGPEFLTYFQNEAQLEKSRLLSDRFSAERPKGSFSTLEIQRTEQGDSAMYLCASSLEFFEQYFGPGTRLTVT.

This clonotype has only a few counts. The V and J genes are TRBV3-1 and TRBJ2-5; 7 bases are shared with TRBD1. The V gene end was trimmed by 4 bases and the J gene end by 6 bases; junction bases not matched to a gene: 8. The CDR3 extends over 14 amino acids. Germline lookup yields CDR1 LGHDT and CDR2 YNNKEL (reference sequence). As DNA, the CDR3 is TGTGCCAGCAGCCCGACAGGGAGTGGGAAGACCCAGTACTTC. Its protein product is CASSPTGSGKTQYF.

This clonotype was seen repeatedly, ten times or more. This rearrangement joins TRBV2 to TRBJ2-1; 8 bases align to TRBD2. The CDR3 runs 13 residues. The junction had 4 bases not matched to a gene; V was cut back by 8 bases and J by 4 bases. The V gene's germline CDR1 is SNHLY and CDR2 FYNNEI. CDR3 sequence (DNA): TGTGCCAGCCGTACTAGCGGATACAATGAGCAGTTCTTC. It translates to CASRTSGYNEQFF.

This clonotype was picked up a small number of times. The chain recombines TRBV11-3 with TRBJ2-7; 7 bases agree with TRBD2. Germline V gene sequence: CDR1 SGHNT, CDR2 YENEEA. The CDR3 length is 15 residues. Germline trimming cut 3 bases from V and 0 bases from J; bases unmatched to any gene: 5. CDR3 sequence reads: CASSLGLSDSYEQYF. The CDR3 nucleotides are TGTGCCAGCAGCTTGGGACTATCAGACTCCTACGAGCAGTACTTC. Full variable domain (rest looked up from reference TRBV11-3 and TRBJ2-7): EAGVVQSPRYKIIEKKQPVAFWCNPISGHNTLYWYLQNLGQGPELLIRYENEEAVDDSQLPKDRFSAERLKGVDSTLKIQPAELGDSAVYLCASSLGLSDSYEQYFGPGTRLTVT.

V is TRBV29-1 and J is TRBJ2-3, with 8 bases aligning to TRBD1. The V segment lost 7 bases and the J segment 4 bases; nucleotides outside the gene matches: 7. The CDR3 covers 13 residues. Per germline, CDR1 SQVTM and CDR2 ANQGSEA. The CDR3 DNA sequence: TGCAGCGCCGGCCCGGGACAGGCAGATACGCAGTATTTT. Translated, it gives CSAGPGQADTQYF.

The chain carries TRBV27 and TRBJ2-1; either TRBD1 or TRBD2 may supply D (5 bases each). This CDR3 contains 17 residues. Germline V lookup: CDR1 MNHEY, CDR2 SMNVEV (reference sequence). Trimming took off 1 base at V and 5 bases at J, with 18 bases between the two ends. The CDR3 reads CASSLWDPTGTHNEQFF. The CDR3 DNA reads TGTGCCAGCAGTTTATGGGACCCCACTGGAACACACAATGAGCAGTTCTTC.

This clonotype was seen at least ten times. DNA of the CDR3: TGTGCCACCACGACAGGGGGCCTGAACACTGAAGCTTTCTTT. Amino acid sequence: CATTTGGLNTEAFF. The chain has TRBV28 and TRBJ1-1; TRBD1 agrees at 10 bases. This CDR3 has 14 residues. Germline CDR1 is MDHEN and CDR2 is SYDVKM. With V trimmed by 10 bases and J by 0 bases, 5 bases remained unmatched.

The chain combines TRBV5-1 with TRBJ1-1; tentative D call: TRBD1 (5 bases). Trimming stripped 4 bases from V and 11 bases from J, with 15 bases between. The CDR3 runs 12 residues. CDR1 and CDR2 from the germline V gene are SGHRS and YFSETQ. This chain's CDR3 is CASSVGGSRAFF. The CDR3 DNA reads TGCGCCAGCAGCGTCGGGGGTTCTCGGGCTTTCTTT.

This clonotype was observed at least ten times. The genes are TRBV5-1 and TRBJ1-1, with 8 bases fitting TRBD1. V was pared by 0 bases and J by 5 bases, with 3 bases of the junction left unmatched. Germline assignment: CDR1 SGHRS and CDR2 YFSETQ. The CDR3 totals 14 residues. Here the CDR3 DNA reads TGCGCCAGCAGCTTGGGGGACAGGAGTACTGAAGCTTTCTTT. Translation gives CASSLGDRSTEAFF.

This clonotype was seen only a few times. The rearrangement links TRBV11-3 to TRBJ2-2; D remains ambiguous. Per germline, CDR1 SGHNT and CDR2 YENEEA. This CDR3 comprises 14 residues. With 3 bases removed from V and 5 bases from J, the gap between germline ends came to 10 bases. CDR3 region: CASSFNLGTGELFF. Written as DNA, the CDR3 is TGTGCCAGCAGCTTCAACCTTGGGACCGGGGAGCTGTTTTTT.

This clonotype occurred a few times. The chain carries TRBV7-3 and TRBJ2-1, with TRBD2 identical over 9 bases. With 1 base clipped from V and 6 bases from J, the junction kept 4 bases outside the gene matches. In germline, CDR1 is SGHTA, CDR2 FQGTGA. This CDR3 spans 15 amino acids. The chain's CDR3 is CASSLKAGGGNEQFF. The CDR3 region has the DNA TGTGCCAGCAGCTTAAAGGCGGGAGGGGGCAATGAGCAGTTCTTC. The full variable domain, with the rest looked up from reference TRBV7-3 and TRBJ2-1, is GAGVSQTPSNKVTEKGKYVELRCDPISGHTALYWYRQSLGQGPEFLIYFQGTGAADDSGLPNDRFFAVRPEGSVSTLKIQRTERGDSAVYLCASSLKAGGGNEQFFGPGTRLTVL.

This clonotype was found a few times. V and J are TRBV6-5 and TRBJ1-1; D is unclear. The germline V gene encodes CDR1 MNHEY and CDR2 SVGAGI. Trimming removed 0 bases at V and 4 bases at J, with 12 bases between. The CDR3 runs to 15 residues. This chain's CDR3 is CASSYSALGSTEAFF. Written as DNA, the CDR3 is TGTGCCAGCAGTTACTCGGCGCTGGGGTCCACTGAAGCTTTCTTT.

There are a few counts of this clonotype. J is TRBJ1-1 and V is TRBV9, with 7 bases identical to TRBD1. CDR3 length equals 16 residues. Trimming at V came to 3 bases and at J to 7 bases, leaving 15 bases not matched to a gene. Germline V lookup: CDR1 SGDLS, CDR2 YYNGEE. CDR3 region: CASSGLVHGTVNEAFF. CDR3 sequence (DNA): TGTGCCAGCAGCGGGCTGGTCCACGGGACAGTAAATGAAGCTTTCTTT.

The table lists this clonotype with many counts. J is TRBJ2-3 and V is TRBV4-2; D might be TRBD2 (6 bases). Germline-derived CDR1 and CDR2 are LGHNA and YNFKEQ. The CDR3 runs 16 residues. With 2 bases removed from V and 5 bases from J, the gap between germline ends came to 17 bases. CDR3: CASSQIRRLGVDTQYF. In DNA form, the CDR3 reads TGTGCCAGCAGCCAAATTCGACGACTAGGAGTAGATACGCAGTATTTT.

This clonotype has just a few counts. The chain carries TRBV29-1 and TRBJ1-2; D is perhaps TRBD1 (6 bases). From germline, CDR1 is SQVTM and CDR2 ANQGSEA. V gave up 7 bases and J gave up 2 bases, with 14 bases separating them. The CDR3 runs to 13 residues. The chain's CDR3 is CSAWAGQNYGYTF. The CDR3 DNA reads TGCAGCGCCTGGGCCGGACAGAACTATGGCTACACCTTC.

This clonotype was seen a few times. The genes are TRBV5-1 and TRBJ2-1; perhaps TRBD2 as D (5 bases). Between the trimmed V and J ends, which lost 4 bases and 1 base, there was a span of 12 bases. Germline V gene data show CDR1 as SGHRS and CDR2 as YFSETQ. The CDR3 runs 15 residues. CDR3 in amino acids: CASSPGLDSYNEQFF. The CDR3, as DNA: TGCGCCAGCAGCCCAGGACTGGATTCCTACAATGAGCAGTTCTTC.